This T cell receptor beta chain derives from a study of blood T cell repertoires in COVID-19. At the level of the study: In each case, the material was cDNA or gDNA derived from T cells, B-cell-depleted T cells, or PBMCs.

The CDR3 consists of 15 residues. The V gene lost 0 bases and the J gene lost 0 bases, with 7 bases spanning the gap. Germline V gives CDR1 MNHNS, CDR2 SASEGT. Here immunoSEQ multiplex PCR was the method, and the copy in TCRdb shows in-frame clones only, minus some. The sample comprises about half a million clones, 80% to 90% of which are singletons, and 6.5% to 8.5% rests with the top ten. Everyone who took part was roughly 18 to 89 years old, and they came from 20 to 25 US areas. Clinical histories supplied by participants themselves formed the basis of cohort assignment. Sequenced material: PBMCs or T cells enriched from blood (not recorded which). The rearrangement uses TRBV6-1 and TRBJ2-3; no firm D call. The TCR was taken from a woman aged 55-69 years who had recovered from COVID-19. CDR3 region: CASSEARWSTDTQYF. The CDR3 region has the DNA TGTGCCAGCAGTGAAGCTCGGTGGAGCACAGATACGCAGTATTTT.